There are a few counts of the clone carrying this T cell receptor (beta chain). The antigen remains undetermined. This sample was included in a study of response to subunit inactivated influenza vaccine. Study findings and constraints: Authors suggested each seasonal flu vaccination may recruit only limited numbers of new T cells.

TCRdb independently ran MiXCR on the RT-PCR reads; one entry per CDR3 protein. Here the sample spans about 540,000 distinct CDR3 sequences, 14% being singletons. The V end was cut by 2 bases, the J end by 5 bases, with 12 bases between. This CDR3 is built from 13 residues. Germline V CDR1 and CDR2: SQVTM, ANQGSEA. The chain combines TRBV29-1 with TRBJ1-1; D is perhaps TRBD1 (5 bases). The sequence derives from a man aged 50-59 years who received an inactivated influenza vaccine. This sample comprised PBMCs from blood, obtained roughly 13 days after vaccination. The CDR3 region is CSVEFGAGTEAFF. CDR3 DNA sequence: TGCAGCGTTGAATTTGGGGCTGGGACTGAAGCTTTCTTT.